Listed below are T cell receptor beta chains from one sample, sequenced in a study of cytomegalovirus exposure and HLA in healthy donors. Using immunoSEQ multiplex PCR, the repertoire was profiled, and TCRdb retains in-frame clones only, with some absent. The sample includes fewer than 150,000 clones, around 77% of them seen just once. Sequencing was performed on PBMCs. Receptor source: a woman in her twenties or thirties in good health and CMV-seropositive. The CDR3 runs from the conserved cysteine through the conserved F or W. A D gene is named only where the DNA matches it firmly. Clone sizes are given selectively: once, few, many, or a class where the clone is expanded.

abundance: .; v_gene: TRBV29-1; d_gene: TRBD1; j_gene: TRBJ2-2; CDR3nt: TGCAGCGTTACCACGACCCCTGGACAGGGGGACACCGGGGAGCTGTTTTTT; CDR3aa: CSVTTTPGQGDTGELFF
abundance: .; v_gene: TRBV5-6; d_gene: TRBD2; j_gene: TRBJ2-4; CDR3nt: TGTGCCGGCAGCCTAGCGGGGGGGTTTGTCGGCAAAAACATTCAGTACTTC; CDR3aa: CAGSLAGGFVGKNIQYF
abundance: .; v_gene: TRBV6-1; d_gene: .; j_gene: TRBJ1-1; CDR3nt: TGTGCCAGCAGTGCCCAGGGGAGTTTGAACACTGAAGCTTTCTTT; CDR3aa: CASSAQGSLNTEAFF
abundance: .; v_gene: TRBV5-1; d_gene: TRBD1; j_gene: TRBJ1-5; CDR3nt: TGCGCCAGCAGCCAGACAGGGCAAGAAGGTCAGCCCCAGCATTTT; CDR3aa: CASSQTGQEGQPQHF
abundance: few; v_gene: TRBV5-6; d_gene: .; j_gene: TRBJ1-1; CDR3nt: TGTGCCAGCAGCTTGGCCTCCACTGAAGCTTTCTTT; CDR3aa: CASSLASTEAFF
abundance: .; v_gene: TRBV30; d_gene: .; j_gene: TRBJ2-6; CDR3nt: TGTGCCTGGGGGCCGTGGAATGGTGGGGCCAACGTCCTGACTTTC; CDR3aa: CAWGPWNGGANVLTF
abundance: .; v_gene: TRBV5-6; d_gene: .; j_gene: TRBJ1-3; CDR3nt: TGTGCCAGCAGCGAGGACACATACTCTGGAAACACCATATATTTT; CDR3aa: CASSEDTYSGNTIYF
abundance: few; v_gene: TRBV9; d_gene: TRBD2; j_gene: TRBJ2-7; CDR3nt: TGTGCCAGCAGTCGGGGGGGTACCTCCTACGAGCAGTACTTC; CDR3aa: CASSRGGTSYEQYF
abundance: .; v_gene: TRBV7-6; d_gene: TRBD1; j_gene: TRBJ1-1; CDR3nt: TGTGCCAGCAGCCCCAGGGGGCGATTGAACACTGAAGCTTTCTTT; CDR3aa: CASSPRGRLNTEAFF
abundance: .; v_gene: TRBV2; d_gene: .; j_gene: TRBJ2-7; CDR3nt: TGTTCCAGCAAGGAGGACGGGGCCTACGAGCAGTACTTC; CDR3aa: CSSKEDGAYEQYF
abundance: .; v_gene: TRBV30; d_gene: TRBD1; j_gene: TRBJ1-6; CDR3nt: TGTGCCGCTCAATCGGGCAGGGGGGATTCACCCCTCCACTTT; CDR3aa: CAAQSGRGDSPLHF
abundance: .; v_gene: TRBV6-1; d_gene: .; j_gene: TRBJ1-1; CDR3nt: TGTGCCAGCAGTACCCACAACAGGAGGAACACTGAAGCTTTCTTT; CDR3aa: CASSTHNRRNTEAFF
abundance: .; v_gene: TRBV5-1; d_gene: TRBD1; j_gene: TRBJ1-2; CDR3nt: TGCGCCAGCAGTCCGACAGGGGACGGCTATGGCTACACCTTC; CDR3aa: CASSPTGDGYGYTF
abundance: .; v_gene: TRBV10-3; d_gene: TRBD1; j_gene: TRBJ2-5; CDR3nt: TGTGCCATCAGCGGGACAGTTTTCCAAGAGACCCAGTACTTC; CDR3aa: CAISGTVFQETQYF
abundance: .; v_gene: TRBV9; d_gene: TRBD1; j_gene: TRBJ2-7; CDR3nt: TGTGCCAGCAGCGTAGGCAGGGGGCAGAGGTACGAGCAGTACTTC; CDR3aa: CASSVGRGQRYEQYF
abundance: .; v_gene: TRBV25-1; d_gene: .; j_gene: TRBJ1-6; CDR3nt: TGTGCCAGCAACCGGGACTCCTATAATTCACCCCTCCACTTT; CDR3aa: CASNRDSYNSPLHF
abundance: .; v_gene: TRBV5-1; d_gene: .; j_gene: TRBJ2-7; CDR3nt: TGCGCCAGCAGCTTGGCCGACAGAGGCGAGCAGTACTTC; CDR3aa: CASSLADRGEQYF
abundance: .; v_gene: TRBV6-4; d_gene: TRBD1; j_gene: TRBJ1-2; CDR3nt: TGTGCCAGCAGACCAGCCGGCCAGGGGGCGTACTATGGCTACACCTTC; CDR3aa: CASRPAGQGAYYGYTF
abundance: .; v_gene: TRBV7-8; d_gene: .; j_gene: TRBJ1-1; CDR3nt: TGTGCCAGCAGCTGGGCAGGGTTTACTGAAGCTTTCTTT; CDR3aa: CASSWAGFTEAFF
abundance: .; v_gene: TRBV19; d_gene: .; j_gene: TRBJ1-3; CDR3nt: TGTGCCAGTAGGGCGGCGAGCTCTGGAAACACCATATATTTT; CDR3aa: CASRAASSGNTIYF
abundance: .; v_gene: TRBV7-9; d_gene: .; j_gene: TRBJ2-7; CDR3nt: TGTTCCAGCAGCTTTCTCAGGGACGAGCAGTACTTC; CDR3aa: CSSSFLRDEQYF
abundance: .; v_gene: TRBV6-6; d_gene: TRBD1; j_gene: TRBJ1-2; CDR3nt: TGTGCCAGCAGTACTACCGGGACAGTAGCTAACTATGGCTACACCTTC; CDR3aa: CASSTTGTVANYGYTF
abundance: few; v_gene: TRBV5-1; d_gene: .; j_gene: TRBJ2-5; CDR3nt: TGCGCCAGCAGCTTCAACGGGGGGCGTGAAGAGACCCAGTACTTC; CDR3aa: CASSFNGGREETQYF
abundance: once; v_gene: TRBV2; d_gene: .; j_gene: TRBJ1-3; CDR3nt: TGTGCCAGCAGCGACGGGACTTTACCTGGAAACACCATATATTTT; CDR3aa: CASSDGTLPGNTIYF
abundance: .; v_gene: TRBV4-1; d_gene: TRBD2; j_gene: TRBJ2-5; CDR3nt: TGCGCCAGCAGCCAAGAAGGGACTAGCGGGAGGGGCGAGACCCAGTACTTC; CDR3aa: CASSQEGTSGRGETQYF
abundance: few; v_gene: TRBV9; d_gene: .; j_gene: TRBJ2-1; CDR3nt: TGTGCCAGCAGCCCCGGGGGTAGCTCCTACAATGAGCAGTTCTTC; CDR3aa: CASSPGGSSYNEQFF
abundance: .; v_gene: TRBV14; d_gene: .; j_gene: TRBJ1-2; CDR3nt: TGTGCCAGCAGCCAAGGAGCGGGCTATGGCTACACCTTC; CDR3aa: CASSQGAGYGYTF
abundance: .; v_gene: TRBV5-6; d_gene: TRBD2; j_gene: TRBJ2-7; CDR3nt: TGTGCCAGCAGCTTGAGGCCTAGCGGCCACTACGAGCAGTACTTC; CDR3aa: CASSLRPSGHYEQYF
abundance: once; v_gene: TRBV2; d_gene: .; j_gene: TRBJ1-2; CDR3nt: TGTGCCAGCAGGTTACAGGGTAACTATGGCTACACCTTC; CDR3aa: CASRLQGNYGYTF
abundance: .; v_gene: TRBV5-4; d_gene: TRBD2; j_gene: TRBJ2-1; CDR3nt: TGTGCCAGCAGCTTGATTAGCGGGAGCTACAATGAGCAGTTCTTC; CDR3aa: CASSLISGSYNEQFF
abundance: .; v_gene: TRBV9; d_gene: TRBD2; j_gene: TRBJ2-1; CDR3nt: TGTGCCAGCAGCGTAGGGACTAGCGTCTACAATGAGCAGTTCTTC; CDR3aa: CASSVGTSVYNEQFF
abundance: few; v_gene: TRBV9; d_gene: .; j_gene: TRBJ2-1; CDR3nt: TGTGCCAGCAGCGAGGGGGTGAGCTCCTACAATGAGCAGTTCTTC; CDR3aa: CASSEGVSSYNEQFF
abundance: .; v_gene: TRBV10-3; d_gene: TRBD2; j_gene: TRBJ2-2; CDR3nt: TGTGCCATCAGGGGACACCAAGCGGGAGCGAACACCGGGGAGCTGTTTTTT; CDR3aa: CAIRGHQAGANTGELFF
abundance: .; v_gene: TRBV9; d_gene: .; j_gene: TRBJ2-2; CDR3nt: TGTGCCAGCAGCGCCAGTTTCTCCCTGAACACCGGGGAGCTGTTTTTT; CDR3aa: CASSASFSLNTGELFF
abundance: .; v_gene: TRBV27; d_gene: .; j_gene: TRBJ2-7; CDR3nt: TGTGCCAGCAGTTTATCGGGGAGCTCCTACGAGCAGTACTTC; CDR3aa: CASSLSGSSYEQYF
abundance: once; v_gene: TRBV4-2; d_gene: TRBD2; j_gene: TRBJ2-1; CDR3nt: TGTGCCAGCAGCCAAGAGGGGACTAGCTCGTCCTACAATGAGCAGTTCTTC; CDR3aa: CASSQEGTSSSYNEQFF
abundance: .; v_gene: TRBV19; d_gene: TRBD1; j_gene: TRBJ1-2; CDR3nt: TGTGCCAGTATTGTATCCCAGGGGGCGCCTGAGATTGGCTACACCTTC; CDR3aa: CASIVSQGAPEIGYTF
abundance: .; v_gene: TRBV2; d_gene: TRBD1; j_gene: TRBJ1-5; CDR3nt: TGTGCCAGCAGTGAAGAGGGGCCAGGGGGCTTGCCCCAGCATTTT; CDR3aa: CASSEEGPGGLPQHF
abundance: few; v_gene: TRBV5-8; d_gene: TRBD1; j_gene: TRBJ2-6; CDR3nt: TGTGCCAGCAGCTTGTGGGGACAGTTCAGCTCTGGGGCCAACGTCCTGACTTTC; CDR3aa: CASSLWGQFSSGANVLTF
abundance: .; v_gene: TRBV7-9; d_gene: TRBD1; j_gene: TRBJ1-4; CDR3nt: TGTGCCAGCAGCCTCAGTGGGACAGGCATTAATGAAAAACTGTTTTTT; CDR3aa: CASSLSGTGINEKLFF
abundance: once; v_gene: TRBV2; d_gene: .; j_gene: TRBJ1-5; CDR3nt: TGTGCCAGCAATTATCAAGCAGGGAGCAATCAGCCCCAGCATTTT; CDR3aa: CASNYQAGSNQPQHF
abundance: .; v_gene: TRBV27; d_gene: .; j_gene: TRBJ1-4; CDR3nt: TGTGCCAGCAGTAACAGGGTATCATATGAAAAACTGTTTTTT; CDR3aa: CASSNRVSYEKLFF
abundance: .; v_gene: TRBV25-1; d_gene: .; j_gene: TRBJ2-3; CDR3nt: TGTGCCAGCAGTGAATCGAGCAGGGGAATGAGGACAGATACGCAGTATTTT; CDR3aa: CASSESSRGMRTDTQYF
abundance: .; v_gene: TRBV6-5; d_gene: .; j_gene: TRBJ1-5; CDR3nt: TGTGCCAGCAGCCGAGGGGGTGAAGGGCAGCCCCAGCATTTT; CDR3aa: CASSRGGEGQPQHF
abundance: .; v_gene: TRBV11-3; d_gene: .; j_gene: TRBJ1-1; CDR3nt: TGTGCCAGCAGCCCACCCGGTCAGAACACTGAAGCTTTCTTT; CDR3aa: CASSPPGQNTEAFF
abundance: .; v_gene: TRBV9; d_gene: TRBD1; j_gene: TRBJ1-1; CDR3nt: TGTGCCAGCTCCAGAACAGGGGGCGAAGGGTCTGAAGCTTTCTTT; CDR3aa: CASSRTGGEGSEAFF
abundance: few; v_gene: TRBV5-8; d_gene: .; j_gene: TRBJ1-2; CDR3nt: TGTGCCAGCAGCTTGAACATACCTAACTATGGCTACACCTTC; CDR3aa: CASSLNIPNYGYTF
abundance: .; v_gene: TRBV2; d_gene: .; j_gene: TRBJ1-1; CDR3nt: TGTGCCAGCAGTGAAAATCGGGGGAACACTGAAGCTTTCTTT; CDR3aa: CASSENRGNTEAFF
abundance: once; v_gene: TRBV5-3; d_gene: TRBD1; j_gene: TRBJ2-2; CDR3nt: TGTGCCAGAAGCCCTCGCCGGGACAGGGGGCCCCTCGGGGAGCTGTTTTTT; CDR3aa: CARSPRRDRGPLGELFF
abundance: .; v_gene: TRBV29-1; d_gene: .; j_gene: TRBJ2-1; CDR3nt: TGCAGCGTTGAAATGGTTGGACAGCACAATGAGCAGTTCTTC; CDR3aa: CSVEMVGQHNEQFF
abundance: .; v_gene: TRBV30; d_gene: TRBD1; j_gene: TRBJ2-2; CDR3nt: TGTGCCTGGAATTGGGGACAGGGACCCACCGGGGAGCTGTTTTTT; CDR3aa: CAWNWGQGPTGELFF
abundance: .; v_gene: TRBV15; d_gene: .; j_gene: TRBJ1-2; CDR3nt: TGTGCCACCAGCAGAGATCGAGGGTTTGGTGGCTACACCTTC; CDR3aa: CATSRDRGFGGYTF